This T cell receptor (beta chain) was recovered during a study of blood T cells in healthy people across ages. PCR was performed a second time for about 7 to 12 cycles using a sample-barcoded 5' primer and a J-beta primer mix. A template-switch adaptor with 12 random nucleotides tagged each cDNA molecule. From the 5' RACE reads, TCRdb called clonotypes with MiXCR, one entry per CDR3 protein. In the table there are around 1.1 million distinct CDR3 sequences, around two fifths of which are singletons. Healthy Caucasian individuals from Russia aged about 6 to 95 were enrolled as donors. Isolated PBMCs totaled at least 7 million in each sample. The CDR3 spans 15 residues. Germline V CDR1 and CDR2: SGHRS, YFSETQ. Trimming took 0 bases from V and 6 from J, leaving 15 bases between them. Study-wide findings and caveats: The long-lived group displayed more naive CD4+ cells, plus higher diversity, than the aged donors did.

With regard to this clonotype: Its specificity is not known.

The receptor comes from a man aged 18 to 35 in good health. The sequenced sample was blood. The rearrangement joins TRBV5-1 to TRBJ1-1; the D gene is possibly TRBD1 (5 bases). CDR3 DNA: TGCGCCAGCAGCTTGGGTGGAGGGGTCAGGGCTGAAGCTTTCTTT. Residues: CASSLGGGVRAEAFF.